The 32 T cell receptor beta chains presented below share a single source sample, sequenced in a study of cytomegalovirus exposure and HLA in healthy donors. It was with 60 Vbeta and 13 Jbeta primers that the PCR ran. Sequenced by immunoSEQ multiplex PCR; TCRdb stores in-frame clones only, minus some. The table records 150,000 to 180,000 clones, roughly three quarters of them present only once. The sequenced sample consisted of PBMCs. Source of these receptors: a young man in good health and CMV-seropositive.

This clone has just one count. This rearrangement joins TRBV28 to TRBJ2-7; TRBD2 matches at 8 bases. The CDR3 runs to 15 residues. CDR1 MDHEN and CDR2 SYDVKM come from the germline V gene. The trim removed 5 bases at V and 5 bases at J, leaving 11 bases unmatched. The CDR3 region has the DNA TGTGCCAGCAGTCCGAGCGGGAGCTCTCCGGACGAGCAGTACTTC. Translation gives CASSPSGSSPDEQYF.

J is TRBJ2-1 and V is TRBV9, with TRBD2 matching over 9 bases. This CDR3 is 16 amino acids long. The V segment lost 3 bases and the J segment 3 bases; nucleotides outside the gene matches: 7. Germline V gene lookup returns CDR1 SGDLS and CDR2 YYNGEE. The DNA of the CDR3 is TGTGCCAGCAGCGCGCCGCGGGGGGGCGTCTACAATGAGCAGTTCTTC. It encodes CASSAPRGGVYNEQFF.

The J gene is TRBJ2-3, the V gene TRBV27; 10 nucleotides line up with TRBD2. Germline CDR1 is MNHEY and CDR2 is SMNVEV (reference sequence). This CDR3 has 14 residues. The J segment lost 3 bases and the V segment lost 5 bases, leaving 2 bases of the junction unmatched. CDR3 DNA sequence: TGTGCCAGCAGTCTAGCGGGAGTGACAGATACGCAGTATTTT. As protein: CASSLAGVTDTQYF.

The chain links TRBV10-3 to TRBJ2-7, with D perhaps TRBD2 (6 bases). V was pared by 1 base and J by 6 bases, with 7 bases between. The CDR3 contains 12 residues. Germline lookup yields CDR1 ENHRY and CDR2 SYGVKD. The CDR3 is CAISEWRVEQYF. The CDR3 bases are TGTGCCATCAGTGAGTGGAGGGTCGAGCAGTACTTC.

V is TRBV5-4 and J is TRBJ1-1; TRBD1 matches 8 bases. This CDR3 has 16 amino acids. Germline V gene lookup returns CDR1 SGHNT and CDR2 YYREEE (reference sequence). J gave up 0 bases and V 4 bases, and 8 bases lay outside the gene matches. The CDR3 sequence is CASSNGQGRLNTEAFF. CDR3 coding DNA: TGTGCCAGCAGCAACGGACAGGGAAGACTGAACACTGAAGCTTTCTTT.

CDR3 sequence: CASSLSGQGKANTEAFF. Here the CDR3 DNA reads TGTGCCAGCAGCCTTAGCGGACAGGGGAAGGCGAACACTGAAGCTTTCTTT. The chain joins TRBV7-3 to TRBJ1-1; TRBD1 matches at 9 bases. The CDR3 loop spans 17 amino acids. Germline CDR1 reads SGHTA; CDR2 reads FQGTGA. V gave up 5 bases and J gave up 1 base; unmatched junction bases: 11.

This clone was observed a single time. The chain is built from TRBV30 and TRBJ2-7; D might be TRBD1 (6 bases). V was cut by 2 bases and J by 9 bases, with 14 bases left in between. Germline CDR1 is GTSNPN and CDR2 is SVGIG (reference sequence). The CDR3 sequence is 12 residues long. The chain's CDR3 is CAWSTYGGGQYF. The CDR3, as DNA: TGTGCCTGGAGTACGTATGGGGGCGGGCAGTACTTC.

The J gene is TRBJ2-1, the V gene TRBV18; the match to TRBD1 covers 10 bases. CDR1 is KGHSH and CDR2 is LQKENI in the germline V gene. The CDR3 spans 16 residues. J lost 9 bases, V lost 5 bases, and 13 bases had no gene match. The CDR3 bases are TGTGCCAGCTCAACGGGACAGGGGATTACCATGAGTGAGCAGTTCTTC. Amino acids: CASSTGQGITMSEQFF.

The chain has TRBV30 and TRBJ2-1, with 7 bases that match TRBD1. Trimming at V came to 0 bases and at J to 1 base, leaving 9 bases not matched to a gene. Germline lookup yields CDR1 GTSNPN and CDR2 SVGIG (reference sequence). The length of the CDR3 is 17 residues. In DNA form, the CDR3 reads TGTGCCTGGAGTGTACTAGGCGGCAGGGGGTCCTACAATGAGCAGTTCTTC. Translated, it gives CAWSVLGGRGSYNEQFF.

The chain combines TRBV19 with TRBJ1-2; no reliable D call. The germline V and J ends were trimmed by 4 bases and 4 bases, with 13 bases remaining between them. The germline gives CDR1 LNHDA, CDR2 SQIVND (reference sequence). CDR3 length: 14 residues. This chain's CDR3 is CASSTSPSGYGYTF. CDR3 coding DNA: TGTGCCAGTAGTACCTCCCCAAGCGGCTATGGCTACACCTTC.

The CDR3 here is CASSLGGTGQGHGYTF. For the CDR3, the DNA is TGCGCCAGCAGCTTAGGGGGAACGGGACAGGGCCATGGCTACACCTTC. The chain is built from TRBV5-1 and TRBJ1-2; TRBD1 matches at 9 bases. J was trimmed by 6 bases and V by 2 bases; bases with no gene match: 11. Germline CDR1 is SGHRS and CDR2 is YFSETQ. This CDR3 has 16 residues. Filled out from reference TRBV5-1 and TRBJ1-2, the complete variable domain reads KAGVTQTPRYLIKTRGQQVTLSCSPISGHRSVSWYQQTPGQGLQFLFEYFSETQRNKGNFPGRFSGRQFSNSRSEMNVSTLELGDSALYLCASSLGGTGQGHGYTFGSGTRLTVV.

This chain connects TRBV15 to TRBJ1-2; no reliable D call. Trimming left V 2 bases short and J 4 bases short, with 8 bases between. This CDR3 comprises 13 residues. Germline V gene sequence: CDR1 LNHNV, CDR2 YYDKDF (reference sequence). The CDR3 protein is CATSRPTFYGYTF. CDR3 nucleotides: TGTGCCACCAGCAGACCCACTTTCTATGGCTACACCTTC.

The chain employs TRBV7-8 and TRBJ2-1; 9 nucleotides match TRBD1. CDR1 is SGHVS and CDR2 is FQNEAQ in the germline V gene. V lost 5 bases to trimming and J lost 0 bases; unmatched junction nucleotides: 8. The CDR3 consists of 17 residues. CDR3 DNA sequence: TGTGCCAGCAGCCTATGGACAGGGGCGGACTCCTACAATGAGCAGTTCTTC. Protein product: CASSLWTGADSYNEQFF.

This sequence joins TRBV11-2 and TRBJ2-1; D call uncertain. V lost 0 bases and J 7 bases, leaving 10 bases between the germline ends. Germline V gives CDR1 SGHAT, CDR2 FQNNGV. The CDR3 is 14 amino acids. Here the CDR3 reads CASSLEILANEQFF. In DNA form, the CDR3 reads TGTGCCAGCAGCTTAGAAATTTTGGCAAATGAGCAGTTCTTC.

CDR3 sequence (DNA): TGTGCCAGCAGCCCAGGGGCTAGCGGGGGTCCCTACAATGAGCAGTTCTTC. Its translation: CASSPGASGGPYNEQFF. This chain uses TRBV4-2 with TRBJ2-1, with 10 positions matching TRBD2. CDR1 LGHNA and CDR2 YNFKEQ come from the germline V gene. CDR3 size: 17 residues. The ends lost 4 bases at V and 2 bases at J; junction bases unmatched: 8.

This rearrangement joins TRBV28 to TRBJ1-3; D remains unclear. V was trimmed by 5 bases and J by 4 bases, leaving 15 bases between them. Per the germline V gene, CDR1 is MDHEN and CDR2 is SYDVKM. CDR3 length: 15 amino acids. The CDR3 DNA reads as TGTGCCAGCAGTGCGCCGGGCTCGGGGGGAAACACCATATATTTT. Its protein is CASSAPGSGGNTIYF.

This chain connects TRBV7-3 to TRBJ1-4; D might be TRBD1 (5 bases). The V gene's germline CDR1 is SGHTA and CDR2 FQGTGA. The V end was cut by 6 bases, the J end by 0 bases, with 11 bases between. The CDR3 totals 15 residues. This CDR3 is CASSPGGATNEKLFF. The DNA for the CDR3 is TGTGCCAGCAGTCCCGGGGGAGCAACTAATGAAAAACTGTTTTTT.

The chain is built from TRBV2 and TRBJ2-7; the D is unclear. With 7 bases removed from V and 0 bases from J, the gap between germline ends came to 10 bases. CDR1 is SNHLY, CDR2 FYNNEI, per germline. The CDR3 is 13 residues long. The CDR3 nucleotides are TGTGCCAGCACCCCCCAGCGCTCCTACGAGCAGTACTTC. As protein: CASTPQRSYEQYF. The full variable domain, completed using reference TRBV2 and TRBJ2-7, is EPEVTQTPSHQVTQMGQEVILRCVPISNHLYFYWYRQILGQKVEFLVSFYNNEISEKSEIFDDQFSVERPDGSNFTLKIRSTKLEDSAMYFCASTPQRSYEQYFGPGTRLTVT.

The chain carries TRBV2 and TRBJ2-2; 8 nucleotides match TRBD2. Germline lookup yields CDR1 SNHLY and CDR2 FYNNEI. CDR3 length: 17 residues. The junction had 9 bases not matched to a gene; V was cut back by 6 bases and J by 0 bases. The CDR3 DNA is TGTGCCAGCAGCCACCCGGGGGGGCTATCGAACACCGGGGAGCTGTTTTTT. It codes for CASSHPGGLSNTGELFF. The full variable domain, its missing parts supplied by reference TRBV2 and TRBJ2-2, is EPEVTQTPSHQVTQMGQEVILRCVPISNHLYFYWYRQILGQKVEFLVSFYNNEISEKSEIFDDQFSVERPDGSNFTLKIRSTKLEDSAMYFCASSHPGGLSNTGELFFGEGSRLTVL.

The rearrangement links TRBV5-1 to TRBJ2-5; D not certain. Germline V gives CDR1 SGHRS, CDR2 YFSETQ. V lost 2 bases to trimming and J lost 2 bases, with 16 bases between them. The CDR3 is 16 amino acids. The CDR3 spells CASSFAQTPQQETQYF. CDR3 DNA: TGCGCCAGCAGCTTTGCCCAGACACCCCAACAAGAGACCCAGTACTTC.

The chain joins TRBV7-9 to TRBJ2-7, with 8 bases matching TRBD1. This CDR3 region has 14 residues. Germline loops: CDR1 SEHNR, CDR2 FQNEAQ (reference sequence). V was clipped by 1 base and J by 7 bases; unmatched bases: 6. The CDR3 coding sequence is TGTGCCAGCAGCTTAGAATCCAGGGGGCATGAGCAGTACTTC. Its translation is CASSLESRGHEQYF.

V and J are TRBV7-2 and TRBJ1-2, with 9 bases lining up with TRBD1. The ends lost 3 bases at V and 1 base at J; junction bases unmatched: 9. The CDR3 has 17 amino acids. Germline V gives CDR1 SGHTA, CDR2 FQGNSA. CDR3 loop: CASSFSGQGAFNYGYTF. CDR3 DNA sequence: TGTGCCAGCAGCTTTTCGGGACAGGGCGCCTTTAACTATGGCTACACCTTC.

The chain combines TRBV6-6 with TRBJ2-5; 11 bases are shared with TRBD2. Germline-derived CDR1 and CDR2 are MNHNY and SVGAGI (reference sequence). V shed 2 bases, J shed 5 bases, and the junction held 7 bases outside the gene matches. CDR3 length: 16 amino acids. CDR3 coding DNA: TGTGCCAGCAGTTACGGACTAGCGGGCGGCGGGGAGACCCAGTACTTC. Translated: CASSYGLAGGGETQYF.

CDR3 region: CAARDFSNTGELFF. In nucleotides, the CDR3 is TGTGCCGCCCGGGATTTCTCGAACACCGGGGAGCTGTTTTTT. This chain uses TRBV15 with TRBJ2-2; tentative D call: TRBD2 (5 bases). Germline values: CDR1 LNHNV, CDR2 YYDKDF (reference sequence). CDR3 length equals 14 residues. Trimming left V 11 bases short and J 0 bases short, with 13 bases between.

There are a few counts of this clone. The chain combines TRBV28 with TRBJ2-1; 9 nucleotides agree with TRBD2. The V gene end was trimmed by 7 bases and the J gene end by 5 bases; junction bases not matched to a gene: 12. CDR1 and CDR2 from the germline V gene are MDHEN and SYDVKM. The CDR3 contains 16 residues. The CDR3 is CASTSRASGINNEQFF. The CDR3 nucleotides read TGTGCCAGCACCTCTAGGGCTAGCGGGATAAACAATGAGCAGTTCTTC.

This clone was recorded only once. The gene calls are TRBV7-2 and TRBJ1-1; D is perhaps TRBD1 (5 bases). There are 15 residues in the CDR3. Trimming removed 4 bases from V and 3 bases from J, with 15 bases in between. Germline lookup yields CDR1 SGHTA and CDR2 FQGNSA. This chain's CDR3 is CASSSVFRVDTEAFF. The CDR3, as DNA: TGTGCCAGCAGCTCCGTGTTCAGGGTTGACACTGAAGCTTTCTTT.

The chain carries TRBV6-6 and TRBJ2-5; the D gene is possibly TRBD2 (5 bases). Trimming took off 7 bases at V and 5 bases at J, with 17 bases between the two ends. Germline CDR1 MNHNY, CDR2 SVGAGI (reference sequence). The CDR3 consists of 14 residues. CDR3 residues: CASTDSASSETQYF. The CDR3, as DNA: TGTGCCAGCACTGATAGCGCGTCGTCTGAGACCCAGTACTTC.

CDR3 coding DNA: TGTGCCAGCACCCTAGCGGGAACCTACGAGCAGTACTTC. Protein: CASTLAGTYEQYF. The V call is TRBV6-6, the J call TRBJ2-7; 9 bases are a match to TRBD2. Germline-derived CDR1 and CDR2 are MNHNY and SVGAGI (reference sequence). CDR3 size: 13 residues. V gave up 7 bases and J gave up 2 bases; unmatched junction bases: 3.

This chain uses TRBV29-1 with TRBJ2-5; D ambiguous. V was clipped by 3 bases and J by 1 base, with 9 bases between them. Germline V gene lookup returns CDR1 SQVTM and CDR2 ANQGSEA. This CDR3 has 13 residues. The CDR3 sequence: CSVEGRIQETQYF. As DNA, the CDR3 is TGCAGCGTTGAGGGCCGGATCCAAGAGACCCAGTACTTC.

This clone was observed once. The chain employs TRBV10-3 and TRBJ1-2, with D unresolved. CDR1 ENHRY and CDR2 SYGVKD come from the germline V gene. This CDR3 contains 13 residues. The V end was cut by 2 bases, the J end by 4 bases, with 8 bases between. CDR3 DNA sequence: TGTGCCATCAGTGAGCCAGCGAGCTATGGCTACACCTTC. Its translation is CAISEPASYGYTF.

Only one count was recorded for this clone. The chain couples TRBV11-3 to TRBJ1-6; 7 bases line up with TRBD1. This CDR3 is 16 amino acids long. Germline lookup yields CDR1 SGHNT and CDR2 YENEEA. Trimming cost V 3 bases and J 0 bases; bases outside gene matches: 2. The CDR3 sequence is CASSLGQSSYNSPLHF. The DNA for the CDR3 is TGTGCCAGCAGCTTGGGACAGAGCTCCTATAATTCACCCCTCCACTTT.

The chain uses TRBV5-1 and TRBJ1-4; 7 positions match TRBD1. This CDR3 spans 16 amino acids. Germline lookup yields CDR1 SGHRS and CDR2 YFSETQ. Trimming took 0 bases from V and 3 from J; bases not matched to a gene: 5. The CDR3 DNA sequence: TGCGCCAGCAGCTTGGAGCCGGACAGGCCTAATGAAAAACTGTTTTTT. Protein: CASSLEPDRPNEKLFF.